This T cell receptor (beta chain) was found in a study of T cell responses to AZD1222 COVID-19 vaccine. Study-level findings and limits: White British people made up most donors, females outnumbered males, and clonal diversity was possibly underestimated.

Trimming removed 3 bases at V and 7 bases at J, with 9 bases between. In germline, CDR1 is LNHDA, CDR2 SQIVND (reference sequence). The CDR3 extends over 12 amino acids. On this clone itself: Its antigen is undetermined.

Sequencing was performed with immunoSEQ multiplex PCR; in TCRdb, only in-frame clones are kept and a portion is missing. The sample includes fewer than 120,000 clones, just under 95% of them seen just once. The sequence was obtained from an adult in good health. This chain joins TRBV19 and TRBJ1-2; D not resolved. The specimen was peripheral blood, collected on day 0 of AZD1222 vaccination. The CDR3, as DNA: TGTGCCAGTAGTATGCGGCCTCGTGGCTACACCTTC. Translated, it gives CASSMRPRGYTF.